A single sample is the source of the 29 T cell receptor beta chains below, sequenced in a study of T cell responses to AZD1222 COVID-19 vaccine. Method: immunoSEQ multiplex PCR; TCRdb's copy keeps in-frame clones and lacks some. This table holds nearly 90,000 clones, 88% found once. The sample was peripheral blood, taken on day 0 of MenACWY control vaccination. These receptors were taken from an adult in good health.

This chain links TRBV7-8 with TRBJ1-3, with 8 nucleotides matching TRBD1. Trimming cost V 0 bases and J 2 bases; bases outside gene matches: 6. Germline-derived CDR1 and CDR2 are SGHVS and FQNEAQ. CDR3 length: 17 residues. CDR3 region: CASSLAFQGATGNTIYF. The CDR3 DNA reads TGTGCCAGCAGCTTAGCTTTCCAGGGGGCCACTGGAAACACCATATATTTT. The full variable domain, rest sourced from reference TRBV7-8 and TRBJ1-3, is GAGVSQSPRYKVAKRGQDVALRCDPISGHVSLFWYQQALGQGPEFLTYFQNEAQLDKSGLPSDRFFAERPEGSVSTLKIQRTQQEDSAVYLCASSLAFQGATGNTIYFGEGSWLTVV.

The chain carries TRBV28 and TRBJ1-2; D not certain. This CDR3 has 17 residues. V lost 2 bases and J 4 bases, leaving 20 bases between the germline ends. The germline CDR1 and CDR2 sequences are MDHEN and SYDVKM. The CDR3 loop reads CASSLVGIPGSFYGYTF. In nucleotides, the CDR3 is TGTGCCAGCAGTTTAGTGGGTATCCCGGGCAGCTTCTATGGCTACACCTTC.

The sample holds a few counts of this clone. The rearrangement uses TRBV7-2 and TRBJ2-5, with 12 positions matching TRBD2. Germline assignment: CDR1 SGHTA and CDR2 FQGNSA. CDR3 size: 17 residues. The junction had 11 bases not matched to a gene; V was cut back by 5 bases and J by 4 bases. CDR3 region: CASSLASGGAGRETQYF. CDR3 DNA sequence: TGTGCCAGCAGCCTGGCTAGCGGGGGGGCAGGGAGAGAGACCCAGTACTTC.

This clone has just one count. The V call is TRBV6-4, the J call TRBJ1-5; TRBD1 might be the D (5 bases). The CDR3 sequence is 14 residues long. V lost 0 bases to trimming and J lost 7 bases, with 10 bases between them. In germline, CDR1 is MRHNA, CDR2 SNTAGT. CDR3 DNA: TGTGCCAGCAGTGACTCGGGGGATTCCCAGCCCCAGCATTTT. This encodes CASSDSGDSQPQHF.

The J gene is TRBJ1-2, the V gene TRBV6-5; weak D call: TRBD1 (5 bases). V gave up 7 bases and J gave up 2 bases, with 14 bases separating them. In germline, CDR1 is MNHEY, CDR2 SVGAGI. The CDR3 extends over 14 amino acids. The CDR3, as DNA: TGTGCCAGCATCGGGGGAAAAGGGAACTATGGCTACACCTTC. Translated: CASIGGKGNYGYTF.

The genes are TRBV18 and TRBJ1-2; D is unresolved. Germline values: CDR1 KGHSH, CDR2 LQKENI. V gave up 4 bases and J gave up 5 bases, with 11 bases separating them. CDR3 length: 13 residues. CDR3 residues: CASSLQQEYGYTF. In DNA form, the CDR3 reads TGTGCCAGCTCACTTCAGCAGGAGTATGGCTACACCTTC.

V usage is TRBV5-1 and J usage is TRBJ1-1; weak D call: TRBD1 (5 bases). V gave up 4 bases and J gave up 0 bases, with 13 bases separating them. CDR1 is SGHRS, CDR2 YFSETQ, per germline. CDR3 length equals 15 residues. Here the CDR3 reads CASSPDSGLNTEAFF. The CDR3 nucleotides are TGCGCCAGCAGCCCCGACAGCGGTCTGAACACTGAAGCTTTCTTT.

This chain links TRBV12-3 or TRBV12-4 with TRBJ1-1; D unresolved. The germline V and J ends were trimmed by 4 bases and 3 bases, with 6 bases remaining between them. The CDR3 sequence is 12 residues long. CDR3 nucleotides: TGTGCCAGCAGTTACGGGTACACTGAAGCTTTCTTT. The encoded protein is CASSYGYTEAFF.

The chain combines TRBV27 with TRBJ1-2; 7 bases fit TRBD1. V was pared by 4 bases and J by 0 bases, with 11 bases of the junction left unmatched. CDR1 and CDR2 (germline): MNHEY, SMNVEV (reference sequence). This CDR3 is built from 17 residues. The CDR3 region has the DNA TGTGCCAGCAGTTCGGACCGGGACAGTGACGCTAACTATGGCTACACCTTC. Amino acid sequence: CASSSDRDSDANYGYTF.

The chain combines TRBV7-8 with TRBJ1-5, with TRBD1 matching over 7 bases. The CDR3 contains 18 residues. Germline V gene lookup returns CDR1 SGHVS and CDR2 FQNEAQ. The J segment lost 3 bases and the V segment lost 4 bases, leaving 15 bases of the junction unmatched. The CDR3 region has the DNA TGTGCCAGCAGCTACCACAACCTGGGGACAGAACCCAATCAGCCCCAGCATTTT. Translated: CASSYHNLGTEPNQPQHF.

In DNA form, the CDR3 reads TGTGCCAGCCGAACCGGGACCGGGTGTAATGAAAAACTGTTTTTT. Protein: CASRTGTGCNEKLFF. The chain has TRBV21-1 and TRBJ1-4. TRBV21-1 is a listed pseudogene. This CDR3 spans 15 amino acids.

A single count supports this clone. Other DNA sequences in the same sample also yield this CDR3. The genes are TRBV4-2 and TRBJ1-3; D may be TRBD1 (6 bases). The CDR3 totals 16 residues. Germline V gives CDR1 LGHNA, CDR2 YNFKEQ. Deletions cut 4 bases from V and 0 bases from J, with 13 bases between. CDR3 sequence reads: CASSLDRQVSGNTIYF. Written as DNA, the CDR3 is TGTGCCAGCAGCCTGGATCGACAGGTCTCTGGAAACACCATATATTTT.

On this clone itself: Other nucleotide sequences in the sample specify the same CDR3. The V call is TRBV11-3, the J call TRBJ2-1; D may be TRBD2 (7 bases). V gave up 5 bases and J gave up 3 bases, with 14 bases separating them. Germline V gene data show CDR1 as SGHNT and CDR2 as YENEEA. This CDR3 has 15 amino acids. Written as DNA, the CDR3 is TGTGCCAGCAGCCCGAGGGGGGGCGACTACAATGAGCAGTTCTTC. Its translation is CASSPRGGDYNEQFF.

The V gene is TRBV27, the J gene TRBJ1-2; no reliable D call. Trimming shortened V by 4 bases and J by 4 bases, and 13 bases separated the two germline ends. Germline CDR1 is MNHEY and CDR2 is SMNVEV (reference sequence). The CDR3 extends over 14 amino acids. The CDR3 loop reads CASSSSRDLYGYTF. CDR3 coding DNA: TGTGCCAGCAGTTCCTCACGGGATCTCTATGGCTACACCTTC.

This sequence joins TRBV5-8 and TRBJ2-5; D uncertain. Per the germline V gene, CDR1 is SGHTS and CDR2 is YDEGEE. This CDR3 is 14 amino acids long. The V end lost 0 bases, the J end lost 2 bases, and 8 bases lay between the germline ends. CDR3 loop: CASSLGHLQETQYF. In DNA, the CDR3 is TGTGCCAGCAGCTTGGGACACCTTCAAGAGACCCAGTACTTC.

The table lists this clone with a few counts. The V gene is TRBV3-1 (or the pseudogene TRBV3-2), the J gene TRBJ2-2; 9 bases agree with TRBD2. The germline V gene encodes CDR1 LGHDT and CDR2 YNNKEL (reference sequence). This CDR3 has 16 amino acids. J was trimmed by 4 bases and V by 3 bases; bases with no gene match: 6. Here the CDR3 reads CASSHRLAGSTGELFF. Here the CDR3 DNA reads TGTGCCAGCAGCCACCGTCTAGCGGGGTCCACCGGGGAGCTGTTTTTT.

The chain joins TRBV7-9 to TRBJ1-4, with D uncertain. This CDR3 has 15 residues. V lost 0 bases to trimming and J lost 4 bases, with 9 bases between them. CDR1 is SEHNR and CDR2 is FQNEAQ in the germline V gene (reference sequence). CDR3 nucleotides: TGTGCCAGCAGCTTAGCGCAAGCAGATAATGAAAAACTGTTTTTT. Protein product: CASSLAQADNEKLFF.

This rearrangement joins TRBV19 to TRBJ1-3; D is unresolved. The CDR3 covers 15 residues. CDR1 and CDR2 from the germline V gene are LNHDA and SQIVND (reference sequence). Trimming pared 5 bases from V and 0 bases from J, leaving 11 bases between. The CDR3 sequence is CASSLRTGSGNTIYF. As DNA, the CDR3 is TGTGCCAGTAGTCTCCGGACGGGCTCTGGAAACACCATATATTTT.

The chain couples TRBV19 to TRBJ1-1; D gene ambiguous. The CDR3 is made up of 11 amino acids. Germline V gene lookup returns CDR1 LNHDA and CDR2 SQIVND (reference sequence). Trimming left V 7 bases short and J 7 bases short, with 10 bases between. CDR3 bases: TGTGCCAGTAATATTGGTATTGAAGCTTTCTTT. This sequence encodes CASNIGIEAFF.

V is TRBV6-5 and J is TRBJ2-1, with 9 bases aligning to TRBD2. V shed 2 bases and J 9 bases; nucleotides not matched to a gene: 5. This CDR3 is built from 14 residues. Germline assignment: CDR1 MNHEY and CDR2 SVGAGI. CDR3 coding DNA: TGTGCCAGCAGTTACACGGGACTAGCTACTGAGCAGTTCTTC. Its translation: CASSYTGLATEQFF.

In this sample, this clone turned up once. The chain uses TRBV30 and TRBJ2-6; D not certain. Germline V gene sequence: CDR1 GTSNPN, CDR2 SVGIG (reference sequence). Trimming removed 3 bases at V and 1 base at J, with 4 bases between. The CDR3 is 13 residues long. The CDR3 sequence is CAWSNSGANVLTF. In DNA form, the CDR3 reads TGTGCCTGGAGCAATTCTGGGGCCAACGTCCTGACTTTC.

V and J are TRBV6-5 and TRBJ1-5, with a possible D match to TRBD1 (5 bases). Trimming cost V 4 bases and J 5 bases, with 9 bases left between them. In germline, CDR1 is MNHEY, CDR2 SVGAGI. The CDR3 runs to 13 residues. The CDR3 DNA is TGTGCCAGCAGTTCGGGGCAATATCAGCCCCAGCATTTT. Translation: CASSSGQYQPQHF.

The genes are TRBV4-3 and TRBJ2-3; tentatively, D is TRBD2 (7 bases). Germline V gene lookup returns CDR1 LGHNA and CDR2 YSLEER. CDR3 length: 16 amino acids. Between the trimmed V and J ends, which lost 1 base and 0 bases, there was a span of 11 bases. In DNA form, the CDR3 reads TGCGCCAGCAGCCAAGTCGCGGGGGCTAGCACAGATACGCAGTATTTT. Translation: CASSQVAGASTDTQYF.

The chain is built from TRBV2 and TRBJ1-1; 7 bases are a match to TRBD1. Losses at the gene ends were 6 bases for V and 11 bases for J; bases not matched to a gene: 9. This CDR3 region has 12 residues. In germline, CDR1 is SNHLY, CDR2 FYNNEI. The CDR3 nucleotides are TGTGCCAGCAGCCTCGGACAGGAGAGGGCTTTCTTT. It specifies CASSLGQERAFF.

The chain joins TRBV24-1 to TRBJ1-5; D perhaps matches TRBD1 (5 bases). Germline V gives CDR1 KGHDR, CDR2 SFDVKD. V lost 7 bases and J 4 bases, leaving 13 bases between the germline ends. The CDR3 spans 14 residues. As DNA, the CDR3 is TGTGCCACCAGGGACTCAGGGTGGAATCAGCCCCAGCATTTT. It codes for CATRDSGWNQPQHF.

The rearrangement links TRBV27 to TRBJ2-3, with TRBD2 matching 10 bases. The junction had 6 bases not matched to a gene; V was cut back by 10 bases and J by 5 bases. The CDR3 length is 13 residues. The germline gives CDR1 MNHEY, CDR2 SMNVEV (reference sequence). In DNA form, the CDR3 reads TGTGCCAAGGTTAGCGGGGGGATAGATACGCAGTATTTT. Residues: CAKVSGGIDTQYF.

On this clone itself: At one of its ends the junction is not consistent with the germline gene, which may arise from a read error. The chain links TRBV28 to TRBJ2-7; D ambiguous. Germline CDR1 and CDR2: MDHEN and SYDVKM. This CDR3 contains 9 residues. Written as DNA, the CDR3 is TGTGCCAGCAGCCCTATCTCCAGCTTC. This sequence encodes CASSPISSF.

V is TRBV3-1 (or the pseudogene TRBV3-2) and J is TRBJ1-2; D unresolved. Trimming left V 5 bases short and J 8 bases short, with 9 bases between. There are 11 residues in the CDR3. CDR1 and CDR2 from the germline V gene are LGHDT and YNNKEL (reference sequence). Here the CDR3 reads CASSDYLGYTF. CDR3 bases: TGTGCCAGCAGCGATTACTTGGGCTACACCTTC.

The chain employs TRBV4-3 and TRBJ1-6; D unclear. V was clipped by 0 bases and J by 7 bases, with 7 bases between them. Germline loops: CDR1 LGHNA, CDR2 YSLEER. CDR3 length equals 14 residues. The CDR3 region is CASSQERPNSPLHF. CDR3 nucleotide sequence: TGCGCCAGCAGCCAAGAGCGGCCCAATTCACCCCTCCACTTT.